The 29 T cell receptor beta chains below come from one sample, sequenced in a study of pediatric ulcerative colitis. Sequenced by immunoSEQ multiplex PCR; TCRdb stores in-frame clones only, minus some. This table holds about 60,000 clones, around 86% found once. The sequencing sample was made of blood. Every receptor here comes from a boy aged 5-17 years who was a control in a study of pediatric ulcerative colitis.

This clone was seen once. The chain joins TRBV6-5 to TRBJ2-5; D not certain. The CDR3 length is 11 residues. Germline V gives CDR1 MNHEY, CDR2 SVGAGI. Trimming pared 9 bases from V and 2 bases from J, leaving 7 bases between. The DNA of the CDR3 is TGTGCCAGTTCCGGGCAAGAGACCCAGTACTTC. Translation: CASSGQETQYF.

This clone is a singleton in its sample. The rearrangement links TRBV6-6 to TRBJ1-2; TRBD1 aligns across 10 bases. Per the germline V gene, CDR1 is MNHNY and CDR2 is SVGAGI (reference sequence). The CDR3 spans 14 residues. V gave up 2 bases and J gave up 8 bases; unmatched junction bases: 5. This chain's CDR3 is CASSYGTGVRGYTF. CDR3 DNA: TGTGCCAGCAGTTACGGGACAGGGGTACGCGGCTACACCTTC.

CDR3 amino acids: CASSRQGGSDEKLFF. CDR3 coding DNA: TGTGCCAGCAGCCGCCAGGGGGGTTCGGATGAAAAACTGTTTTTT. The rearrangement uses TRBV7-3 and TRBJ1-4; 7 bases align to TRBD1. This CDR3 region has 15 residues. Germline values: CDR1 SGHTA, CDR2 FQGTGA. Trimming removed 5 bases from V and 6 bases from J; junction bases left unmatched: 9.

J is TRBJ1-2 and V is TRBV6-1, with D possibly being TRBD1 (5 bases). With 3 bases removed from V and 6 bases from J, the gap between germline ends came to 17 bases. Germline CDR1 reads MNHNS; CDR2 reads SASEGT. CDR3 length: 15 residues. The CDR3 coding sequence is TGTGCCAGCAGTGATGGGCTATTGGGCAGGGATGGCTACACCTTC. This gives the protein CASSDGLLGRDGYTF.

The chain combines TRBV25-1 with TRBJ2-1; D gene uncertain. Germline V gene lookup returns CDR1 MGHDK and CDR2 SYGVNS. Trimming removed 3 bases at V and 6 bases at J, with 12 bases between. The CDR3 has 14 residues. The CDR3 region has the DNA TGTGCCAGCAGTGATGGGGTTCTCCCCAATGAGCAGTTCTTC. Translation gives CASSDGVLPNEQFF.

This clone was recorded a few times. The chain combines TRBV18 with TRBJ1-1, with D hard to call. The length of the CDR3 is 13 residues. Germline V gene lookup returns CDR1 KGHSH and CDR2 LQKENI. With 4 bases removed from V and 1 base from J, the gap between germline ends came to 7 bases. The CDR3 protein is CASSQSGNTEAFF. CDR3 sequence (DNA): TGTGCCAGCTCACAATCCGGGAACACTGAAGCTTTCTTT. The full variable domain, its missing parts supplied by reference TRBV18 and TRBJ1-1, is NAGVMQNPRHLVRRRGQEARLRCSPMKGHSHVYWYRQLPEEGLKFMVYLQKENIIDESGMPKERFSAEFPKEGPSILRIQQVVRGDSAAYFCASSQSGNTEAFFGQGTRLTVV.

This chain's CDR3 is CASSLQVSQPQHF. The CDR3 coding sequence is TGTGCCAGTAGTCTTCAAGTGTCTCAGCCCCAGCATTTT. This chain joins TRBV19 and TRBJ1-5; D gene uncertain. V lost 5 bases and J lost 6, with 11 bases in between. The germline CDR1 and CDR2 sequences are LNHDA and SQIVND (reference sequence). This CDR3 is 13 amino acids long. The whole variable domain, filled in from reference TRBV19 and TRBJ1-5, reads DGGITQSPKYLFRKEGQNVTLSCEQNLNHDAMYWYRQDPGQGLRLIYYSQIVNDFQKGDIAEGYSVSREKKESFPLTVTSAQKNPTAFYLCASSLQVSQPQHFGDGTRLSIL.

This chain's CDR3 is CASSVAQGDAYTF. CDR3 in DNA: TGTGCCAGCAGCGTAGCTCAGGGGGACGCCTACACCTTC. The J gene is TRBJ1-2, the V gene TRBV9; 7 bases agree with TRBD1. The CDR3 runs 13 residues. The V gene's germline CDR1 is SGDLS and CDR2 YYNGEE. V was clipped by 0 bases and J by 10 bases; unmatched bases: 6.

The gene calls are TRBV23-1 and TRBJ2-1, with D possibly TRBD1 on 6 matching bases. TRBV23-1 is recorded as an ORF, its role being uncertain. The germline V and J ends were trimmed by 3 bases and 4 bases, with 13 bases remaining between them. CDR3 length equals 15 residues. The CDR3 sequence: CASSQTDSGYNEQFF. In DNA, the CDR3 is TGCGCCAGCAGTCAGACGGACAGCGGTTACAATGAGCAGTTCTTC.

This clone was found once. The chain uses TRBV4-1 and TRBJ2-3; 10 bases agree with TRBD2. J gave up 6 bases and V 1 base, and 7 bases lay outside the gene matches. The V gene's germline CDR1 is MGHRA and CDR2 YSYEKL. CDR3 length: 16 amino acids. The CDR3: CASSQGRGLARDTQYF. The CDR3 DNA is TGCGCCAGCAGCCAAGGGAGGGGACTAGCGAGGGATACGCAGTATTTT.

The V and J genes are TRBV5-8 and TRBJ2-7, with D unresolved. In germline, CDR1 is SGHTS, CDR2 YDEGEE. The CDR3 spans 13 residues. Trimming stripped 0 bases from V and 3 bases from J, with 7 bases between. This chain's CDR3 is CASSLVLSYEQYF. CDR3 DNA sequence: TGTGCCAGCAGCTTGGTCTTGAGCTACGAGCAGTACTTC.

This chain uses TRBV29-1 with TRBJ2-3, with a weak D call TRBD2 (7 bases). V shed 7 bases and J shed 3 bases, with 17 bases lying between them. Germline V gives CDR1 SQVTM, CDR2 ANQGSEA. CDR3 length: 14 residues. The CDR3 DNA is TGCAGCGCAAGGGGGGGCCTTACGACAGATACGCAGTATTTT. Its protein is CSARGGLTTDTQYF.

V and J are TRBV5-4 and TRBJ1-1; D is ambiguous. This CDR3 region has 13 residues. The V gene lost 4 bases and the J gene lost 2 bases, with 9 bases spanning the gap. Germline CDR1 is SGHNT and CDR2 is YYREEE (reference sequence). The CDR3 spells CASSQELNTEAFF. The CDR3 nucleotides read TGTGCCAGCAGCCAGGAGCTTAACACTGAAGCTTTCTTT.

The V call is TRBV11-1, the J call TRBJ1-4, with D hard to call. CDR1 is SGHAT and CDR2 is FQDESV in the germline V gene (reference sequence). V was cut by 2 bases and J by 0 bases, with 16 bases left in between. CDR3 size: 18 residues. The CDR3: CASSLRASRSTTNEKLFF. The CDR3 bases are TGTGCCAGCAGCTTAAGAGCTTCGAGAAGTACAACTAATGAAAAACTGTTTTTT.

The rearrangement uses TRBV12-5 and TRBJ1-2, with 11 positions matching TRBD1. V lost 2 bases, J lost 2 bases, and 13 bases stayed unmatched. The CDR3 covers 19 residues. Germline CDR1 is LGHNT and CDR2 is FRNRAP. The CDR3 nucleotides read TGTGCTAGTGGTTTGATTCGTCTAGACCGGGACAGGGGGAACTATGGCTACACCTTC. It encodes CASGLIRLDRDRGNYGYTF.

This clone was seen a handful of times. The chain links TRBV6-5 to TRBJ1-2, with D possibly being TRBD1 (5 bases). Trimming took 3 bases from V and 4 from J, leaving 9 bases between them. Germline lookup yields CDR1 MNHEY and CDR2 SVGAGI. The CDR3 spans 13 residues. The CDR3 loop reads CASSYSGFYGYTF. The CDR3 bases are TGTGCCAGCAGTTATTCAGGGTTCTATGGCTACACCTTC.

V and J are TRBV4-1 and TRBJ2-5, with D tentatively TRBD2 (5 bases). The CDR3 runs 16 residues. The V and J ends lost 2 bases and 1 base respectively, with 14 bases between them. Germline V gene data show CDR1 as MGHRA and CDR2 as YSYEKL. CDR3 sequence (DNA): TGCGCCAGCAGCCAAACCCCTCCGGGAACCCAAGAGACCCAGTACTTC. It is translated as CASSQTPPGTQETQYF.

The CDR3 loop is CASSLRQGAANTEAFF. For the CDR3, the DNA is TGTGCCAGTAGTCTTCGACAGGGGGCGGCGAACACTGAAGCTTTCTTT. The V gene is TRBV19, the J gene TRBJ1-1, with 10 nucleotides matching TRBD1. The CDR3 has 16 amino acids. After removal of 5 bases from V and 1 base from J, the junction contained 7 bases not matched to a gene. The germline gives CDR1 LNHDA, CDR2 SQIVND (reference sequence).

The rearrangement uses TRBV10-3 and TRBJ2-7; no definite D call. V lost 6 bases, J lost 2 bases, and 14 bases lay in between. Germline CDR1 reads ENHRY; CDR2 reads SYGVKD. The CDR3 sequence is 14 residues long. CDR3 in DNA: TGTGCCATCAGAGACACACCCGGAACCTACGAGCAGTACTTC. As protein: CAIRDTPGTYEQYF.

The rearrangement uses TRBV5-1 and TRBJ1-5, with D perhaps TRBD1 (5 bases). The CDR3 consists of 14 residues. Trimming stripped 5 bases from V and 5 bases from J, with 14 bases between. Looked up from germline, CDR1 is SGHRS and CDR2 is YFSETQ. CDR3 region: CASRREGRDQPQHF. CDR3 in DNA: TGCGCCAGCAGGAGAGAGGGGCGGGATCAGCCCCAGCATTTT.

This sequence joins TRBV6-1 and TRBJ1-1; D call uncertain. Germline CDR1 is MNHNS and CDR2 is SASEGT. Trimming removed 1 base at V and 2 bases at J, with 11 bases between. The CDR3 covers 15 residues. CDR3 sequence: CASSEGAALNTEAFF. The CDR3 coding sequence is TGTGCCAGCAGTGAAGGGGCAGCTTTAAACACTGAAGCTTTCTTT.

V and J are TRBV5-8 and TRBJ2-7; 8 bases agree with TRBD1. CDR1 SGHTS and CDR2 YDEGEE come from the germline V gene. CDR3 length equals 16 residues. After removal of 0 bases from V and 0 bases from J, the junction contained 5 bases not matched to a gene. The CDR3 loop is CASSLGDRTSSYEQYF. The CDR3 DNA reads TGTGCCAGCAGCTTGGGGGACAGGACGAGCTCCTACGAGCAGTACTTC. Combining the CDR3 with reference TRBV5-8 and TRBJ2-7 gives the whole variable domain EAGVTQSPTHLIKTRGQQATLRCSPISGHTSVYWYQQALGLGLQFLLWYDEGEERNRGNFPPRFSGRQFPNYSSELNVNALELEDSALYLCASSLGDRTSSYEQYFGPGTRLTVT.

V usage is TRBV7-3 and J usage is TRBJ2-1, with 9 bases lining up with TRBD2. There are 16 residues in the CDR3. Germline CDR1 is SGHTA and CDR2 is FQGTGA. V trimming: 1 base; J trimming: 3 bases; junction bases outside the gene matches: 4. In DNA form, the CDR3 reads TGTGCCAGCAGCTTAAGGGCGGGAGGGCTCTACAATGAGCAGTTCTTC. Translating gives CASSLRAGGLYNEQFF. Drawing the rest from reference TRBV7-3 and TRBJ2-1, the complete variable domain is GAGVSQTPSNKVTEKGKYVELRCDPISGHTALYWYRQSLGQGPEFLIYFQGTGAADDSGLPNDRFFAVRPEGSVSTLKIQRTERGDSAVYLCASSLRAGGLYNEQFFGPGTRLTVL.

The rearrangement joins TRBV6-1 to TRBJ1-5; 10 bases align to TRBD1. Trimming cost V 5 bases and J 6 bases; bases outside gene matches: 7. The CDR3 is made up of 15 amino acids. CDR1 and CDR2 from the germline V gene are MNHNS and SASEGT. The CDR3 DNA reads TGTGCCAGCAGTACGGGACAGGGGCTGGGTCAGCCCCAGCATTTT. Its protein product is CASSTGQGLGQPQHF.

This chain joins TRBV6-5 and TRBJ2-2, with D tentatively TRBD1 (6 bases). There are 15 residues in the CDR3. Trimming cost V 4 bases and J 5 bases, with 14 bases left between them. Germline CDR1 is MNHEY and CDR2 is SVGAGI. The chain's CDR3 is CASSSADRFTGELFF. The CDR3 DNA reads as TGTGCCAGCAGTTCCGCCGACAGGTTTACCGGGGAGCTGTTTTTT.

This clone occurred once. This chain joins TRBV15 and TRBJ1-4; weak D call: TRBD1 (5 bases). Germline V lookup: CDR1 LNHNV, CDR2 YYDKDF (reference sequence). This CDR3 has 17 residues. Trimming cost V 0 bases and J 3 bases, with 14 bases left between them. CDR3 bases: TGTGCCACCAGCAGAGATCTTAGTGGGGCAGCTAATGAAAAACTGTTTTTT. It specifies CATSRDLSGAANEKLFF.

The chain recombines TRBV6-6 with TRBJ1-2; TRBD1 matches at 7 bases. J was trimmed by 9 bases and V by 7 bases; bases with no gene match: 2. Germline V gene data show CDR1 as MNHNY and CDR2 as SVGAGI (reference sequence). The CDR3 extends over 10 amino acids. CDR3 in amino acids: CASNRGSYTF. In nucleotides, the CDR3 is TGTGCCAGCAACAGGGGAAGCTACACCTTC.

V gene TRBV5-1 combines with J gene TRBJ2-1; 9 bases match TRBD1. The CDR3 loop spans 17 amino acids. Per germline, CDR1 SGHRS and CDR2 YFSETQ. V lost 4 bases and J lost 4; bases outside the gene matches: 12. CDR3 sequence (DNA): TGCGCCAGCAGCGTTGGCCTCCCGGGACAGGGATACAATGAGCAGTTCTTC. The encoded protein is CASSVGLPGQGYNEQFF.

The chain joins TRBV19 to TRBJ1-6; D is undetermined. V dropped 1 base and J dropped 6 bases, with 7 bases sitting between them. The germline V gene has CDR1 LNHDA and CDR2 SQIVND (reference sequence). The CDR3 has 14 residues. As DNA, the CDR3 is TGTGCCAGTAGTATAGGCGGTGGTAATTCACCCCTCCACTTT. This gives the protein CASSIGGGNSPLHF.